The clone carrying this T cell receptor beta chain came up a few times. What it binds is unknown. The data were taken from a study of vaccination and CD4 T cells after COVID-19. Documented treatment: roughly 11-day PBMC culture with coronavirus spike peptide pools or control peptides (ViraFEST assay). T cells were expanded with peptide pools, and expanded clonotypes were identified by TCR sequencing. Germline CDR1 is LNHNV and CDR2 is YYDKDF (reference sequence). CDR3 length: 15 residues. Trimming stripped 3 bases from V and 6 bases from J, with 16 bases between. With the Oncomine TCR Beta short-read assay, DNA from cultured CD4+ T cells was sequenced. TCRdb redid the calling of the PCR reads with MiXCR, one entry per CDR3 protein. This table has 9,000 to 13,000 distinct CDR3 sequences, 32% appearing once.

The sample consisted of CD4+ T cells from blood, cultured in vitro, taken after SARS-CoV-2 vaccination. The chain has TRBV15 and TRBJ2-3; TRBD2 is a possible D gene (5 bases). This receptor was obtained from a human donor who had recovered from COVID-19. CDR3 coding DNA: TGTGCCACCAGCAGTAGCGCCCCATGGGAGGATACGCAGTATTTT. Its translation: CATSSSAPWEDTQYF.